This T cell receptor (beta chain) was retrieved from a study of regulatory dendritic cells for organ transplantation. Study details: Monocytes received vitamin D3 on days 0 and 4, IL-10 on day 4.

The trim removed 4 bases at V and 6 bases at J, leaving 3 bases unmatched. Germline values: CDR1 SGHTA, CDR2 FQGTGA. The CDR3 has 13 amino acids. Overall study results and limits: Naive T cells showed high diversity, memory cells less, memory CD8+ least. Mature dendritic cells appeared to drive more memory CD8+ clonal expansion than regulatory ones.

A remark on this clone: Antigen: not known.

Clones were sequenced by immunoSEQ multiplex PCR, and TCRdb holds only the in-frame ones, with some missing. Of 9,500 to 15,000 clones in the sample, about 60% are singletons; the top ten hold around 1.2%. Allogeneic regulatory or mature dendritic cells were co-cultured for less than 6 days with CFSE-labeled sorted T cells at 1:10. V gene TRBV7-3 combines with J gene TRBJ2-1; 7 bases are a match to TRBD1. Sequenced: naive CD8+ T cells from blood cultured with dendritic cells. Subset defined: CD45RA+ naive T cells. This TCR came from a human donor in good health. The CDR3 nucleotides read TGTGCCAGCAGCTCCGGGACAGCCAATGAGCAGTTCTTC. This sequence encodes CASSSGTANEQFF.